This is a list of T cell receptor beta chains from one sample in a study of T cells in Graves' hyperthyroidism and ophthalmopathy. Each CDR3 protein gets one entry after TCRdb re-called the multiplex PCR reads with MiXCR. The data show under 400,000 distinct CDR3 sequences, roughly a fifth seen once. Sequenced sample: blood. The receptors were gathered from a woman aged 45-65 years with Graves' hyperthyroidism. The CDR3 runs from the conserved cysteine through the conserved F or W. A D gene is named only where the DNA matches it firmly. Part of the rows lack a size; the others show once, few, many or a class for expanded clones.

clone_size | j_call | v_call | d_call | cdr3_aa | cdr3_nt
many | TRBJ2-3 | TRBV28 | TRBD2 | CASSSLAPAGGFTDTQYF | TGTGCCAGCAGTTCCCTAGCACCAGCGGGAGGGTTCACAGATACGCAGTATTTT
many | TRBJ2-1 | TRBV18 | . | CASSPPVSYNEQFF | TGTGCCAGCTCACCACCGGTCTCCTACAATGAGCAGTTCTTC
. | TRBJ1-2 | TRBV20-1 | TRBD1 | CSARKVGQQANYGYTF | TGCAGTGCTAGAAAAGTGGGACAGCAAGCTAACTATGGCTACACCTTC
. | TRBJ2-7 | TRBV14 | . | CASSQVGTANQEQYF | TGTGCCAGCAGCCAAGTGGGGACGGCTAATCAGGAGCAGTACTTC
many | TRBJ2-5 | TRBV28 | . | CASKSVQETQYF | TGTGCCAGCAAGTCAGTACAAGAGACCCAGTACTTC
once | TRBJ1-4 | TRBV10-2 | TRBD1 | CASTRDRNEKLFF | TGCGCCAGCACCCGGGACAGGAATGAAAAACTGTTTTTT
. | TRBJ2-7 | TRBV10-3 | . | CAISGRTESYEQYF | TGTGCCATCAGTGGCCGGACAGAGTCCTACGAGCAGTACTTC
few | TRBJ2-5 | TRBV7-6 | TRBD2 | CASSLARLAQETQYF | TGTGCCAGCAGCTTAGCGAGACTAGCCCAAGAGACCCAGTACTTC
. | TRBJ2-1 | TRBV12-3/TRBV12-4 | . | CASKEGEGHNEQFF | TGTGCCAGCAAAGAGGGGGAGGGCCACAATGAGCAGTTCTTC
many | TRBJ2-1 | TRBV18 | TRBD2 | CASSPSGSSYNEQFF | TGCGCCAGCAGCCCTAGCGGGAGCTCCTACAATGAGCAGTTCTTC
many | TRBJ2-2 | TRBV7-3 | . | CASSLSGFTGELFF | TGTGCCAGCAGCCTGTCAGGGTTCACCGGGGAGCTGTTTTTT
many | TRBJ2-5 | TRBV11-2 | TRBD2 | CASSLGAGARETQYF | TGTGCCAGCAGCTTAGGAGCGGGGGCCAGGGAGACCCAGTACTTC
many | TRBJ1-1 | TRBV3-1 | . | CASSQLRGTEAFF | TGTGCCAGCAGCCAGCTTAGAGGGACTGAAGCTTTCTTT
. | TRBJ2-5 | TRBV11-1 | . | CASSLLGRGQETQYF | TGTGCCAGCAGCTTACTGGGCAGGGGCCAAGAGACCCAGTACTTC
. | TRBJ2-2 | TRBV7-9 | . | CASSLAMGTDTGELFF | TGTGCCAGCAGCTTAGCTATGGGGACGGACACCGGGGAGCTGTTTTTT
. | TRBJ2-1 | TRBV18 | . | CASSPQKGSTCNEQFF | TGTGCCAGCTCACCACAGAAGGGATCGACCTGCAATGAGCAGTTCTTC
many | TRBJ1-2 | TRBV5-8 | TRBD1 | CASSSRTGGGYGYTF | TGTGCCAGCAGCTCTCGGACAGGCGGAGGCTATGGCTACACCTTC
. | TRBJ2-1 | TRBV7-9 | TRBD1 | CASSSYKTGHEQFF | TGTGCCAGCAGTTCATATAAGACAGGGCATGAGCAGTTCTTC
. | TRBJ2-2 | TRBV27 | . | CASSLLGAGQNTGELLF | TGTGCCAGCAGTTTATTAGGAGCGGGACAGAACACCGGGGAGCTGCTTTTT
many | TRBJ2-2 | TRBV20-1 | TRBD1 | CSARTSGTGNTGELFF | TGCAGTGCTAGGACTTCCGGGACAGGGAACACCGGGGAGCTGTTTTTT
. | TRBJ1-3 | TRBV19 | . | CASSIKRPSSGNTIYF | TGTGCCAGTAGTATCAAACGGCCAAGCTCTGGAAACACCATATATTTT
many | TRBJ2-2 | TRBV2 | TRBD1 | CASSPGQGTTGELFF | TGCGCCAGCAGCCCGGGACAGGGGACCACCGGGGAGCTGTTTTTT
many | TRBJ2-2 | TRBV3-1 | . | CASSLDLSGELFF | TGTGCCAGCAGCCTAGACTTGTCCGGGGAGCTGTTTTTT
. | TRBJ1-1 | TRBV5-1 | . | CASSLAQRDTEAFF | TGCGCCAGCAGCTTGGCTCAGAGGGACACTGAAGCTTTCTTT
many | TRBJ2-1 | TRBV2 | TRBD1 | CASIIDETGDHEQFF | TGTGCCAGCATCATTGACGAGACAGGGGACCATGAGCAGTTCTTC